A selection of T cell receptor beta chains follows, all from one sample in a study of blood T cells in healthy people across ages. TCRdb reanalysed the 5' RACE reads using MiXCR and keeps one entry per CDR3 protein. The sample has approximately 670,000 distinct CDR3 sequences, 40% to 50% seen once. Material for sequencing was blood. The source is a man older than 75 in good health. CDR3s include the opening cysteine and the closing phenylalanine or tryptophan. A D gene is named only where the DNA matches it firmly. Clone sizes are given selectively: once, few, many, or a class where the clone is expanded.

>TRBD1|TRBV27|.|TRBJ1-4
TGTGCCAGCAGAGGGGGCAGGGTTAGAGAAAAACTGTTTTTT
CASRGGRVREKLFF
>.|TRBV5-1|few|TRBJ2-6
TGCGCCAGCAGCTTGGGGGACACCTCTGGGGCCAACGTCCTGACTTTC
CASSLGDTSGANVLTF
>TRBD1|TRBV7-8|many|TRBJ2-1
TGTGCCAGCAGCTTACCTCAAACAGGGGGCTTCGGCAATGAGCAGTTCTTC
CASSLPQTGGFGNEQFF
>.|TRBV12-3/TRBV12-4|.|TRBJ1-1
TGTGCCAGCAGTAAGGGGATTAAAGCTTTCTTT
CASSKGIKAFF
>.|TRBV12-3/TRBV12-4|.|TRBJ2-7
TGTGCCAGCAGTTTTAATGGGCCCTCCTACGAGCAGTACTTC
CASSFNGPSYEQYF
>TRBD1|TRBV20-1|.|TRBJ1-2
TGCAGTGCTAGAGGAAGGGGGGGCAGGGGGTTTGATGGCTACACCTTC
CSARGRGGRGFDGYTF
>.|TRBV27|many|TRBJ2-3
TGTGCCAGCAGTTTGGTTTTCACAGATACGCAGTATTTT
CASSLVFTDTQYF
>.|TRBV11-2|.|TRBJ1-2
TGTGCCAGCAGCCACAGAATGGGGGGTTTTGGCTATGGCTACACCTTC
CASSHRMGGFGYGYTF
>TRBD2|TRBV28|.|TRBJ2-3
TGTGCCAGCAGTTTAAGCGGGAGGCCTAGCACAGATACGCAGTATTTT
CASSLSGRPSTDTQYF
>.|TRBV4-3|.|TRBJ2-5
TGCGCCAGCAGCCAAGATCTCTCTCATCAAGAGACCCAGTACTTC
CASSQDLSHQETQYF
>.|TRBV4-2|.|TRBJ2-7
TGTGCCAGCAGCCAAGATTTCACCTTAGACAATGAGCAGTACTTC
CASSQDFTLDNEQYF
>.|TRBV9|few|TRBJ2-3
TGTGCCAGCAGCGGTACCCTAAGTGCTGATACGCAGTATTTT
CASSGTLSADTQYF
>.|TRBV2|.|TRBJ2-2
TGTGCCAGCAGTGTTATAGGGGCGCCTGGCACCGGGGAGCTGTTTTTT
CASSVIGAPGTGELFF
>TRBD1|TRBV6-1|.|TRBJ1-6
TGTGCCAGCAGAGAAGGGACAGTGAATTCACCCCTCCACTTT
CASREGTVNSPLHF
>.|TRBV24-1|few|TRBJ2-2
TGTGCCACCAGGGGGGCAGGGAACACCGGGGAGCTGTTTTTT
CATRGAGNTGELFF
>.|TRBV20-1|.|TRBJ2-1
TGCAGTGCTAGAAGGTCATCCAGCGGATATTACAATGAGCAGTTCTTC
CSARRSSSGYYNEQFF
>.|TRBV7-9|.|TRBJ1-4
TGTGCCAGCAGCTTAGTCAGGGGAGAACTGTTTTTT
CASSLVRGELFF
>.|TRBV28|.|TRBJ1-2
TGTGCCAGCAGTGCCACGCCGAGGGTGAATGGCTACACCTTC
CASSATPRVNGYTF
>.|TRBV28|.|TRBJ2-1
TGTGCCAGCAGTCCAGTCATGAGCTCCTACAATGAGCAGTTCTTC
CASSPVMSSYNEQFF
>.|TRBV10-3|.|TRBJ1-1
TGTGCCATCGCTGGGTCAGCGAACACTGAAGCTTTCTTT
CAIAGSANTEAFF